This T cell receptor beta chain comes out of a study of T cells in Graves' hyperthyroidism and ophthalmopathy. Whole-study findings and limits: Ophthalmopathy could be told apart from stable hyperthyroidism with a 13 V-J model. Blood shared most expanded thyroid clonotypes above 0.001.

The source material, RNA transcripts, was used to amplify TCR beta CDR3 regions. The HTBI primer set drove a first-round RT-PCR of the TCR CDR3. A single record per CDR3 protein comes from TCRdb applying MiXCR to the multiplex PCR reads. The repertoire holds 600,000 to 700,000 distinct CDR3 sequences, nearly 45% seen once, with approximately 6.8% in the top ten. This clonotype was counted at least ten times. Its antigen is undetermined. This sequence was found in an adult man with Graves' disease, either hyperthyroidism or ophthalmopathy (not recorded which). Sequencing input: peripheral blood or thyroid tissue (not recorded which).

CDR3 coding DNA: TGCGCCAGCAGCCAGCACGACACGACGGGGATCTATGGCTACACCTTC. Protein product: CASSQHDTTGIYGYTF. The chain has TRBV5-1 and TRBJ1-2; D is unresolved. V was cut by 4 bases and J by 4 bases, with 20 bases left in between. CDR1 is SGHRS, CDR2 YFSETQ, per germline. The CDR3 is 16 residues long.